This TCR delta chain was found in a study of gamma-delta chains in newborns, infants, children. TCRdb called clones from the reads again using CATT. Of about 8,300 delta-chain clones listed, around 1.6% are singletons. Within the sample, this clone is medium-sized. The same CDR3 also results from other DNA sequences found in this sample. Germline lookup yields CDR1 TSWWSYY and CDR2 QGS. The CDR3 extends over 21 amino acids. V lost 4 bases and J 1 base, leaving 31 bases between the germline ends. The clonotype comes from a child who was a newborn, infant or young child, either healthy, febrile or measles-vaccinated (not recorded which). The chain links TRDV1 to TRDJ1; possible D gene TRDD3, 7 bases. Material for sequencing was blood. The CDR3 sequence is CALGGIDLPQYWGGFTDKLIF. DNA of the CDR3: TGTGCTCTTGGGGGAATCGACCTTCCGCAGTACTGGGGTGGATTCACCGATAAACTCATCTTT.